Given below is one T cell receptor (beta chain) in context. Its antigen is currently unknown. The sample belongs to a study of blood T cells in healthy people across ages. General observations from the study: Donors of long life had a larger count of naive CD4+ cells and greater diversity than aged donors. In older individuals, TCR beta diversity per million T cells was lower, falling roughly linearly with age.

V gave up 5 bases and J gave up 11 bases; unmatched junction bases: 6. Germline values: CDR1 SGHDT, CDR2 YYEEEE. The CDR3 loop spans 11 amino acids. Through a sample-barcoded 5' primer and a J-beta primer mix, a second PCR was run for roughly 6 to 12 cycles. Individual samples furnished no less than 2.5 million CDR3-containing paired-end reads apiece. TCRdb ran MiXCR on the 5' RACE reads and lists one entry per CDR3 protein. The sample consists of about 1.5 million distinct CDR3 sequences, 42% of them appearing once. Total RNA amounts of at least 5 micrograms were extracted per sample. The sequence derives from a woman between 18 and 29 years old in good health. The chain couples TRBV5-6 to TRBJ1-1, with 7 bases aligning to TRBD1. Sequencing was done on a sample of blood. CDR3 nucleotide sequence: TGTGCCAGCAGTCGGGACAGCGCCGCTTTCTTT. Amino acids: CASSRDSAAFF.